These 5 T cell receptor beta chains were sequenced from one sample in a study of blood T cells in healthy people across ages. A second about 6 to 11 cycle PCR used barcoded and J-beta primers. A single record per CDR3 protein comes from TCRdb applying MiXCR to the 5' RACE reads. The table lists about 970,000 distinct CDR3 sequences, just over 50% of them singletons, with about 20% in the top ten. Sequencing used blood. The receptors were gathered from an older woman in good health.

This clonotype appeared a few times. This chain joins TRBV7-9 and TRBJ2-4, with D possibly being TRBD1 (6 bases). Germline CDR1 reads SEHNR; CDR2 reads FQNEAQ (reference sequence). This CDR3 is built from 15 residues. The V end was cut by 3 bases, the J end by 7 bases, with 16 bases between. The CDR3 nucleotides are TGTGCCAGCAGCTTTGTCAGGGGAGTTTTTAACATTCAGTACTTC. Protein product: CASSFVRGVFNIQYF.

This CDR3 is CSATSGTHGGQYF. The CDR3 nucleotides read TGCAGTGCTACCTCCGGGACCCACGGAGGGCAGTACTTC. The V call is TRBV20-1, the J call TRBJ2-4; the D gene is possibly TRBD2 (6 bases). V was shortened by 4 bases and J by 13 bases, with 20 bases between the two germline ends. The CDR3 totals 13 residues. Germline loops: CDR1 DFQATT, CDR2 SNEGSKA (reference sequence).

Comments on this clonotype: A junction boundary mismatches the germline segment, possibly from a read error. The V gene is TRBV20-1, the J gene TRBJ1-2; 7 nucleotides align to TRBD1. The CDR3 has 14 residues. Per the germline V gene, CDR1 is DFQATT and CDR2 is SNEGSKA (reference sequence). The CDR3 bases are TGCAGCGCTAGGAAGACAGGGCCCAACGATGGCTACACCTTC. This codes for CSARKTGPNDGYTF.

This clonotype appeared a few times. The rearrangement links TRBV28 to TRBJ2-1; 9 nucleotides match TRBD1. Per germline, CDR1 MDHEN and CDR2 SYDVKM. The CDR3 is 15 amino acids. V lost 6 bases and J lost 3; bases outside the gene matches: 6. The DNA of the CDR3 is TGTGCCAGCAGCTTAGGGACAGGGTACTACAATGAGCAGTTCTTC. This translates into CASSLGTGYYNEQFF.

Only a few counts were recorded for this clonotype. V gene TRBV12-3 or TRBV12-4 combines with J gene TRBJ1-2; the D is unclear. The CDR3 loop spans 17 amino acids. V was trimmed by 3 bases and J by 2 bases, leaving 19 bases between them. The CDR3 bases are TGTGCCAGCAGTTTGGCAAAATGGACGGGCCGAAACTATGGCTACACCTTC. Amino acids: CASSLAKWTGRNYGYTF.